The sequence of this T cell receptor (beta chain) was determined in a study of cytomegalovirus exposure and HLA in healthy donors. The repertoire was sequenced with immunoSEQ multiplex PCR; TCRdb's copy has only in-frame clones and lacks some. The sample has about 67,000 clones, around 94% seen once. The length of the CDR3 is 13 residues. Between the trimmed V and J ends, which lost 4 bases and 3 bases, there was a span of 7 bases. CDR1 is SGHRS, CDR2 YFSETQ, per germline. About this clone itself: What it recognizes is unknown.

Findings and limits, study-wide: The tendency of first-cohort TCR clusters to co-occur in the 120 validation repertoires was identified by a subsequent analysis.

Sequencing was performed on PBMCs. The chain couples TRBV5-1 to TRBJ1-4, with D unresolved. The clonotype was recovered from a young woman in good health and CMV-seronegative. CDR3 protein: CASSPGSNEKLFF. CDR3 DNA: TGCGCCAGCAGCCCGGGATCTAATGAAAAACTGTTTTTT.